These 26 T cell receptor beta chains were sequenced from one sample in a study of OX40 agonist ivuxolimab in advanced cancers. Sequencing used immunoSEQ multiplex PCR; TCRdb keeps in-frame clones, though not all of them. The table includes 95,000 to 150,000 clones, 93% detected once. The sequences come from CD4+ or CD8+ T cells sorted from blood, collected in a trial of the OX40 agonist ivuxolimab. The receptors originated from an adult with an advanced solid tumor such as melanoma, head and neck, liver or kidney cancer.

The J gene is TRBJ1-5, the V gene TRBV6-1, with 9 bases fitting TRBD1. The trim removed 4 bases at V and 1 base at J, leaving 5 bases unmatched. The CDR3 spans 16 residues. Germline V gene data show CDR1 as MNHNS and CDR2 as SASEGT. This CDR3 is CASSAGTGISNQPQHF. CDR3 nucleotides: TGTGCCAGCAGTGCCGGGACAGGGATCAGCAATCAGCCCCAGCATTTT.

The chain uses TRBV27 and TRBJ2-3; D uncertain. V was pared by 2 bases and J by 5 bases, with 8 bases between. The germline gives CDR1 MNHEY, CDR2 SMNVEV (reference sequence). This CDR3 is 13 amino acids long. CDR3 amino acids: CASSLKGGDTQYF. The CDR3 DNA is TGTGCCAGCAGTTTAAAAGGCGGAGATACGCAGTATTTT.

CDR3 loop: CASSLSGGLDTEAFF. The CDR3 coding sequence is TGTGCCAGCAGCTTAAGTGGGGGGCTCGACACTGAAGCTTTCTTT. The chain employs TRBV7-2 and TRBJ1-1, with D maybe TRBD1 (6 bases). Germline-derived CDR1 and CDR2 are SGHTA and FQGNSA. The CDR3 totals 15 residues. V lost 2 bases, J lost 3 bases, and 13 bases lay in between.

The chain couples TRBV6-1 to TRBJ1-3; weak D call: TRBD1 (5 bases). V was clipped by 9 bases and J by 4 bases, with 19 bases between them. Germline V gives CDR1 MNHNS, CDR2 SASEGT. The CDR3 is 15 residues long. This CDR3 is CASTRYRGAGNTIYF. The CDR3 DNA reads TGTGCCAGTACTCGATATAGGGGTGCAGGAAACACCATATATTTT.

The chain has TRBV29-1 and TRBJ1-2; TRBD1 is a possible D gene (6 bases). This CDR3 contains 12 residues. CDR1 is SQVTM, CDR2 ANQGSEA, per germline. Deletions cut 7 bases from V and 4 bases from J, with 13 bases between. Here the CDR3 DNA reads TGCAGCGCCCAACAGGGATCCTATGGCTACACCTTC. Its translation: CSAQQGSYGYTF.

The chain uses TRBV6-5 and TRBJ2-2; the D gene is possibly TRBD1 (5 bases). With 6 bases removed from V and 0 bases from J, the gap between germline ends came to 8 bases. This CDR3 has 14 amino acids. CDR1 and CDR2 (germline): MNHEY, SVGAGI. CDR3 sequence: CASRGEPNTGELFF. The CDR3 coding sequence is TGTGCCAGCAGAGGGGAACCGAACACCGGGGAGCTGTTTTTT.

J is TRBJ1-1 and V is TRBV12-5; TRBD1 matches 7 bases. Trimming removed 3 bases from V and 2 bases from J; junction bases left unmatched: 6. The CDR3 is 15 residues long. Per the germline V gene, CDR1 is LGHNT and CDR2 is FRNRAP. The CDR3 nucleotides read TGTGCTAGTGGTTTTTCGACAGGGAGAAACACTGAAGCTTTCTTT. Translating gives CASGFSTGRNTEAFF. Looking up the rest from reference TRBV12-5 and TRBJ1-1 gives the full variable domain: DARVTQTPRHKVTEMGQEVTMRCQPILGHNTVFWYRQTMMQGLELLAYFRNRAPLDDSGMPKDRFSAEMPDATLATLKIQPSEPRDSAVYFCASGFSTGRNTEAFFGQGTRLTVV.

The chain is built from TRBV5-6 and TRBJ1-5; D is unclear. Germline V lookup: CDR1 SGHDT, CDR2 YYEEEE. V was shortened by 3 bases and J by 3 bases, with 19 bases between the two germline ends. This CDR3 comprises 17 residues. The CDR3 loop reads CASSSSFGDSFNQPQHF. The CDR3 nucleotides are TGTGCCAGCAGCTCCTCCTTTGGGGATTCTTTCAATCAGCCCCAGCATTTT.

V is TRBV18 and J is TRBJ2-1; 14 nucleotides agree with TRBD2. Germline V gene data show CDR1 as KGHSH and CDR2 as LQKENI. Germline trimming cut 0 bases from V and 8 bases from J; bases unmatched to any gene: 3. CDR3 size: 16 residues. CDR3 DNA: TGTGCCAGCTCACCACCTCGACTAGCGGGGGGGCATGAGCAGTTCTTC. Protein sequence: CASSPPRLAGGHEQFF.

The rearrangement joins TRBV7-3 to TRBJ2-3; D possibly corresponds to TRBD2 (6 bases). The CDR3 extends over 14 amino acids. In germline, CDR1 is SGHTA, CDR2 FQGTGA. Trimming stripped 3 bases from V and 6 bases from J, with 13 bases between. The CDR3 spells CASSFGDGTDTQYF. Written as DNA, the CDR3 is TGTGCCAGCAGCTTTGGGGACGGGACTGATACGCAGTATTTT.

This clone was seen only once. This rearrangement joins TRBV28 to TRBJ1-2; D is unresolved. V was clipped by 8 bases and J by 4 bases, with 8 bases between them. The CDR3 is 11 residues long. Germline loops: CDR1 MDHEN, CDR2 SYDVKM. CDR3 amino acids: CASRESYGYTF. The CDR3 DNA sequence: TGTGCCAGCCGGGAAAGCTATGGCTACACCTTC.

In DNA, the CDR3 is TGTGCCTGGTCCCGAGGACGTACTAATTCACCCCTCCACTTT. It codes for CAWSRGRTNSPLHF. V gene TRBV30 combines with J gene TRBJ1-6; no clear D gene. Looked up from germline, CDR1 is GTSNPN and CDR2 is SVGIG (reference sequence). Trimming stripped 5 bases from V and 6 bases from J, with 14 bases between. The CDR3 extends over 14 amino acids.

The V gene is TRBV5-4, the J gene TRBJ2-5; TRBD1 is a possible D gene (6 bases). Trimming took off 4 bases at V and 7 bases at J, with 23 bases between the two ends. Germline lookup yields CDR1 SGHNT and CDR2 YYREEE (reference sequence). The CDR3 length is 16 residues. This chain's CDR3 is CASSPSSAGPRGTQYF. Written as DNA, the CDR3 is TGTGCCAGCAGCCCATCCTCGGCGGGCCCCAGGGGGACCCAGTACTTC. Supplemented by reference TRBV5-4 and TRBJ2-5, the full variable domain reads ETGVTQSPTHLIKTRGQQVTLRCSSQSGHNTVSWYQQALGQGPQFIFQYYREEENGRGNFPPRFSGLQFPNYSSELNVNALELDDSALYLCASSPSSAGPRGTQYFGPGTRLLVL.

This chain connects TRBV19 to TRBJ1-5; tentatively, D is TRBD1 (6 bases). The V end was cut by 4 bases, the J end by 2 bases, with 18 bases between. This CDR3 has 17 amino acids. Germline loops: CDR1 LNHDA, CDR2 SQIVND (reference sequence). The CDR3 sequence is CASSTTGQSGGNQPQHF. The DNA for the CDR3 is TGTGCCAGTAGTACGACAGGACAGTCGGGAGGCAATCAGCCCCAGCATTTT.

V gene TRBV5-1 combines with J gene TRBJ2-5; D gene uncertain. The V end was cut by 6 bases, the J end by 3 bases, with 12 bases between. The length of the CDR3 is 13 residues. Germline V gene sequence: CDR1 SGHRS, CDR2 YFSETQ. The CDR3 here is CASKVGSEETQYF. The CDR3 DNA follows: TGCGCCAGCAAGGTGGGCAGCGAAGAGACCCAGTACTTC.

This clone appeared once. This chain uses TRBV28 with TRBJ2-1, with D perhaps TRBD2 (8 bases). The CDR3 runs 12 residues. Germline V gene lookup returns CDR1 MDHEN and CDR2 SYDVKM. In DNA form, the CDR3 reads TGTGCTAGCGGGACAGTTGACAATGAGCAGTTCTTC. Residues: CASGTVDNEQFF.

The chain uses TRBV19 and TRBJ1-4; D is ambiguous. This CDR3 has 15 amino acids. Trimming pared 5 bases from V and 2 bases from J, leaving 12 bases between. From germline, CDR1 is LNHDA and CDR2 SQIVND (reference sequence). Written as DNA, the CDR3 is TGTGCCAGTAGTGCTTACAGCCGGACTAATGAAAAACTGTTTTTT. It codes for CASSAYSRTNEKLFF.

V is TRBV6-1 and J is TRBJ2-3; D unclear. The V end lost 4 bases, the J end lost 1 base, and 3 bases lay between the germline ends. The CDR3 runs 12 residues. The germline gives CDR1 MNHNS, CDR2 SASEGT. The CDR3 protein is CASSVRTDTQYF. Here the CDR3 DNA reads TGTGCCAGCAGTGTCCGCACAGATACGCAGTATTTT.

This rearrangement joins TRBV4-2 to TRBJ2-7; 10 bases are shared with TRBD2. Trimming at V came to 4 bases and at J to 1 base, leaving 7 bases not matched to a gene. The CDR3 has 16 residues. Germline-derived CDR1 and CDR2 are LGHNA and YNFKEQ. CDR3 sequence: CASSPLAGGASYEQYF. The CDR3 DNA sequence: TGTGCCAGCAGCCCCTTAGCGGGAGGAGCATCCTACGAGCAGTACTTC.

The chain employs TRBV11-1 and TRBJ2-7, with D unresolved. The length of the CDR3 is 14 residues. V was pared by 1 base and J by 5 bases, with 12 bases between. Germline CDR1 and CDR2: SGHAT and FQDESV (reference sequence). In DNA form, the CDR3 reads TGTGCCAGCAGCTTAGTCGCAGGCTGGGACGAGCAGTACTTC. It codes for CASSLVAGWDEQYF.

The chain carries TRBV6-1 and TRBJ2-2; maybe TRBD2 (6 bases). This CDR3 spans 15 amino acids. The V and J ends lost 10 bases and 6 bases respectively, with 21 bases between them. Germline assignment: CDR1 MNHNS and CDR2 SASEGT. The CDR3 DNA reads as TGTGCCACCCTCCCGGTTAGCGGAGGGGCCGGGGAGCTGTTTTTT. It specifies CATLPVSGGAGELFF.

V and J are TRBV25-1 and TRBJ1-1; D unclear. The ends were cut back, 7 bases at V and 3 bases at J, with 3 bases in the middle. The CDR3 covers 10 residues. Germline V gene data show CDR1 as MGHDK and CDR2 as SYGVNS. Here the CDR3 DNA reads TGTGCCAGCATCGACACTGAAGCTTTCTTT. Amino acids: CASIDTEAFF. Full variable domain (rest looked up from reference TRBV25-1 and TRBJ1-1): EADIYQTPRYLVIGTGKKITLECSQTMGHDKMYWYQQDPGMELHLIHYSYGVNSTEKGDLSSESTVSRIRTEHFPLTLESARPSHTSQYLCASIDTEAFFGQGTRLTVV.

V is TRBV7-9 and J is TRBJ2-3; a weak D match, TRBD1 (6 bases). The germline V and J ends were trimmed by 4 bases and 3 bases, with 8 bases remaining between them. The CDR3 is made up of 13 amino acids. CDR1 is SEHNR and CDR2 is FQNEAQ in the germline V gene (reference sequence). The CDR3 loop is CASSSQGTDTQYF. DNA for the CDR3: TGTGCCAGCAGCTCCCAGGGGACAGATACGCAGTATTTT.

J is TRBJ2-5 and V is TRBV7-6; no firm D call. Germline V gives CDR1 SGHVS, CDR2 FNYEAQ. V was clipped by 1 base and J by 7 bases, with 16 bases between them. This CDR3 has 15 residues. The CDR3 here is CASSLELGRSRTQYF. The CDR3 bases are TGTGCCAGCAGCTTAGAGCTAGGGCGTTCCAGGACCCAGTACTTC.

CDR3 residues: CASSLEGLANYEQYF. CDR3 DNA: TGTGCCAGCAGCTTAGAGGGACTAGCGAATTACGAGCAGTACTTC. The chain is built from TRBV7-2 and TRBJ2-7; 10 bases match TRBD2. Germline lookup yields CDR1 SGHTA and CDR2 FQGNSA. The CDR3 loop spans 15 amino acids. With V trimmed by 1 base and J by 4 bases, 4 bases remained unmatched.

V and J are TRBV2 and TRBJ2-2; D is ambiguous. The V gene lost 4 bases and the J gene lost 4 bases, with 13 bases spanning the gap. The CDR3 is made up of 15 amino acids. Germline V lookup: CDR1 SNHLY, CDR2 FYNNEI. CDR3 loop: CASSVIGKGTGELFF. CDR3 DNA: TGTGCCAGCAGTGTTATAGGGAAGGGCACCGGGGAGCTGTTTTTT.